A single sample gave rise to the 5 T cell receptor beta chains below, sequenced in a study of PD-L1 blockade in urothelial cancer. The data were produced by immunoSEQ multiplex PCR, yet TCRdb's version contains in-frame clones alone and is incomplete. The data hold around 130,000 clones, with approximately 84% observed a single time. The sample's time point: pretreatment peripheral blood. Material: PBMCs, obtained around atezolizumab (anti-PD-L1) treatment. These receptors were taken from a man aged 50 or older with urothelial cancer.

This clone occurred many times. This chain links TRBV4-1 with TRBJ1-1, with TRBD1 as a possible D gene (6 bases). The V end was cut by 4 bases, the J end by 1 base, with 13 bases between. The CDR3 has 15 residues. CDR1 is MGHRA, CDR2 YSYEKL, per germline. CDR3 bases: TGCGCCAGCAGCCTAAACAGGGTCGGGAACACTGAAGCTTTCTTT. It encodes CASSLNRVGNTEAFF.

The rearrangement uses TRBV9 and TRBJ2-3; possible D gene TRBD2, 5 bases. V lost 0 bases to trimming and J lost 2 bases, with 22 bases between them. CDR3 length: 19 amino acids. The germline V gene has CDR1 SGDLS and CDR2 YYNGEE. The CDR3 protein is CASSVEFPGGLCFTDTQYF. The DNA of the CDR3 is TGTGCCAGCAGCGTAGAGTTCCCCGGAGGACTGTGCTTCACAGATACGCAGTATTTT.

Comment on this clone: The junction does not match germline at one end; this may be a read error. J is TRBJ1-2 and V is TRBV20-1; D is uncertain. This CDR3 is 8 amino acids long. Germline CDR1 reads DFQATT; CDR2 reads SNEGSKA (reference sequence). The CDR3 is CSARGRAF. The CDR3 nucleotides are TGCAGTGCCCGGGGAAGGGCCTTC.

The rearrangement uses TRBV9 and TRBJ1-3; no firm D call. This CDR3 is built from 15 residues. From germline, CDR1 is SGDLS and CDR2 YYNGEE. V was cut by 0 bases and J by 4 bases, with 11 bases left in between. CDR3 nucleotides: TGTGCCAGCAGCGTAGACGGGGTGGACGGAAACACCATATATTTT. Translating gives CASSVDGVDGNTIYF.

This chain joins TRBV19 and TRBJ1-6, with 7 positions matching TRBD1. In germline, CDR1 is LNHDA, CDR2 SQIVND (reference sequence). The CDR3 is 15 residues long. J lost 6 bases, V lost 2 bases, and 4 bases had no gene match. The CDR3 DNA is TGTGCCAGTAGTATACAGTACAGGGGTAATTCACCCCTCCACTTT. Translated: CASSIQYRGNSPLHF. Full variable domain (missing parts from reference TRBV19 and TRBJ1-6): DGGITQSPKYLFRKEGQNVTLSCEQNLNHDAMYWYRQDPGQGLRLIYYSQIVNDFQKGDIAEGYSVSREKKESFPLTVTSAQKNPTAFYLCASSIQYRGNSPLHFGNGTRLTVT.